These 26 T cell receptor beta chains originate from one sample sequenced in a study of blood T cells in healthy people across ages. A second PCR, run for roughly 7 to 11 cycles, used a sample-barcoded 5' primer plus a J-beta primer mix. TCRdb fed the 5' RACE reads into MiXCR, producing one record per CDR3 protein. The sample shows hundreds of thousands of distinct CDR3 sequences, 40% to 50% of them seen only once. Input material: blood. The receptors originated from a man between 60 and 75 years old in good health.

V is TRBV2 and J is TRBJ2-5, with 7 bases lining up with TRBD1. Trimming at V came to 1 base and at J to 11 bases, leaving 13 bases not matched to a gene. CDR3 length equals 15 residues. The germline gives CDR1 SNHLY, CDR2 FYNNEI. For the CDR3, the DNA is TGTGCCAGCAGTGAAGAAGGGACAGCAGACAATGAGCAGTACTTC. Translating it yields CASSEEGTADNEQYF.

This clonotype was counted a few times. J is TRBJ2-7 and V is TRBV11-3; 9 nucleotides agree with TRBD1. CDR3 length: 15 amino acids. Per germline, CDR1 SGHNT and CDR2 YENEEA. Germline trimming cut 5 bases from V and 4 bases from J; bases unmatched to any gene: 9. The CDR3 protein is CASSTGQGPFYEQYF. The CDR3 DNA reads TGTGCCAGCAGCACTGGACAGGGGCCCTTTTACGAGCAGTACTTC.

This rearrangement joins TRBV9 to TRBJ2-1, with 8 bases aligning to TRBD2. The J segment lost 5 bases and the V segment lost 1 base, leaving 5 bases of the junction unmatched. This CDR3 contains 15 residues. CDR1 is SGDLS and CDR2 is YYNGEE in the germline V gene. The CDR3 sequence is CASSVRSGDNNEQFF. CDR3 nucleotides: TGTGCCAGCAGCGTACGTAGCGGGGACAACAATGAGCAGTTCTTC.

Ten or more counts support this clonotype. This chain uses TRBV4-1 with TRBJ2-5, with a weak D call TRBD1 (5 bases). The CDR3 sequence is 13 residues long. Germline V lookup: CDR1 MGHRA, CDR2 YSYEKL. V lost 2 bases to trimming and J lost 6 bases, with 10 bases between them. The CDR3 sequence is CASSQPRVKTQYF. DNA for the CDR3: TGCGCCAGCAGCCAACCCAGGGTGAAGACCCAGTACTTC.

V is TRBV4-3 and J is TRBJ1-1; D is uncertain. This CDR3 comprises 13 residues. In germline, CDR1 is LGHNA, CDR2 YSLEER. V dropped 0 bases and J dropped 4 bases, with 6 bases sitting between them. The CDR3 bases are TGCGCCAGCAGCCAAGACGGGAGCACTGAAGCTTTCTTT. The encoded protein is CASSQDGSTEAFF.

This clonotype was observed a few times. This chain connects TRBV4-1 to TRBJ1-6, with TRBD1 matching 8 bases. The V gene end was trimmed by 1 base and the J gene end by 10 bases; junction bases not matched to a gene: 3. The germline V gene has CDR1 MGHRA and CDR2 YSYEKL. The CDR3 is 14 amino acids. CDR3 sequence: CASSQGAGGSPLHF. The CDR3, as DNA: TGCGCCAGCAGCCAAGGGGCAGGGGGCTCACCCCTCCACTTT.

V gene TRBV20-1 combines with J gene TRBJ1-2; TRBD1 aligns across 7 bases. The germline V gene has CDR1 DFQATT and CDR2 SNEGSKA (reference sequence). Germline trimming cut 4 bases from V and 2 bases from J; bases unmatched to any gene: 4. The CDR3 consists of 13 residues. As DNA, the CDR3 is TGCAGTGCTATACAGGGGAGGAACTATGGCTACACCTTC. Translating it yields CSAIQGRNYGYTF.

The chain uses TRBV10-3 and TRBJ1-1; TRBD1 is a possible D gene (6 bases). This CDR3 comprises 16 residues. Germline loops: CDR1 ENHRY, CDR2 SYGVKD. Trimming cost V 5 bases and J 3 bases, with 19 bases left between them. The CDR3 reads CAISSTRGRGDTEAFF. CDR3 in DNA: TGTGCCATCAGTTCAACTCGGGGGCGCGGAGACACTGAAGCTTTCTTT.

This CDR3 is CASSPSGTGNTEAFF. The CDR3 bases are TGTGCCAGCAGCCCCTCCGGGACAGGGAACACTGAAGCTTTCTTT. V and J are TRBV12-3 or TRBV12-4 and TRBJ1-1, with 8 bases aligning to TRBD1. This CDR3 contains 15 residues. With V trimmed by 6 bases and J by 1 base, 7 bases remained unmatched.

In its sample, this clonotype was seen once. V usage is TRBV12-5 and J usage is TRBJ2-7; 12 bases match TRBD1. The J call is doubtful: the DNA matches TRBJ2-5 better. The CDR3 spans 15 residues. Looked up from germline, CDR1 is LGHNT and CDR2 is FRNRAP. The DNA for the CDR3 is TGTGCTAGTAGTCGGGACAGGGGGCGCTGGGAGACCCAGTACTTC. Translated: CASSRDRGRWETQYF.

The genes are TRBV20-1 and TRBJ1-6; 7 bases are a match to TRBD1. J was trimmed by 5 bases and V by 1 base; bases with no gene match: 8. This CDR3 region has 16 residues. Germline lookup yields CDR1 DFQATT and CDR2 SNEGSKA (reference sequence). Here the CDR3 reads CSARVYDRDNNSPLHF. CDR3 bases: TGCAGTGCTAGAGTTTACGACAGGGACAATAATTCACCCCTCCACTTT.

This chain connects TRBV6-5 to TRBJ2-7; 8 positions match TRBD1. CDR1 is MNHEY and CDR2 is SVGAGI in the germline V gene. V shed 2 bases and J 3 bases; nucleotides not matched to a gene: 6. The CDR3 extends over 15 amino acids. CDR3 sequence: CASSYRGRGHYEQYF. The CDR3 nucleotides read TGTGCCAGCAGTTACCGGGGCAGGGGGCACTACGAGCAGTACTTC.

The chain has TRBV5-1 and TRBJ1-5; 12 positions match TRBD1. J gave up 5 bases and V 4 bases, and 7 bases lay outside the gene matches. This CDR3 spans 16 amino acids. Germline V gives CDR1 SGHRS, CDR2 YFSETQ. The chain's CDR3 is CASSPGGTGGDQPQHF. Here the CDR3 DNA reads TGCGCCAGCAGCCCCGGGGGGACAGGGGGCGATCAGCCCCAGCATTTT.

The J gene is TRBJ2-7, the V gene TRBV6-2 or TRBV6-3; 7 positions match TRBD1. This CDR3 has 14 amino acids. CDR1 MNHEY and CDR2 SVGEGT come from the germline V gene. J gave up 0 bases and V 8 bases, and 7 bases lay outside the gene matches. Written as DNA, the CDR3 is TGTGCCAGCCGACTACAGGGGAGCTCCTACGAGCAGTACTTC. This encodes CASRLQGSSYEQYF.

This clonotype was observed a single time. V gene TRBV7-6 combines with J gene TRBJ1-1; D not resolved. Germline V lookup: CDR1 SGHVS, CDR2 FNYEAQ. Trimming removed 4 bases from V and 3 bases from J, with 15 bases in between. The CDR3 runs 15 residues. The CDR3 region is CASSYSGSSHTEAFF. The CDR3 DNA reads TGTGCCAGCAGCTACTCAGGCAGCAGTCACACTGAAGCTTTCTTT.

V and J are TRBV11-2 and TRBJ2-3; 7 nucleotides align to TRBD1. The length of the CDR3 is 16 residues. Germline V gene data show CDR1 as SGHAT and CDR2 as FQNNGV. With 5 bases clipped from V and 3 bases from J, the junction kept 11 bases outside the gene matches. As DNA, the CDR3 is TGTGCCAGCAGCCCCCAACCAGGGGGAAGTACAGATACGCAGTATTTT. It translates to CASSPQPGGSTDTQYF.

This clonotype was found a few times. The chain employs TRBV6-6 and TRBJ1-1, with no clear D. Germline-derived CDR1 and CDR2 are MNHNY and SVGAGI (reference sequence). The V gene lost 2 bases and the J gene lost 1 base, with 8 bases spanning the gap. This CDR3 contains 14 residues. CDR3 region: CASSYGRKNTEAFF. The DNA of the CDR3 is TGTGCCAGCAGTTACGGCCGAAAGAACACTGAAGCTTTCTTT.

The J gene is TRBJ2-5, the V gene TRBV5-1; either TRBD1 or TRBD2 may supply D (5 bases each). V lost 4 bases and J lost 5, with 21 bases in between. Germline V lookup: CDR1 SGHRS, CDR2 YFSETQ. This CDR3 is 16 amino acids long. This CDR3 is CASSVCRGLGEETQYF. The CDR3 bases are TGCGCCAGCAGCGTTTGCCGGGGCCTTGGGGAGGAGACCCAGTACTTC.

This clonotype occurred a few times. The chain has TRBV7-2 and TRBJ2-5; possibly TRBD1 for D (6 bases). This CDR3 comprises 14 residues. Germline loops: CDR1 SGHTA, CDR2 FQGNSA. V was pared by 5 bases and J by 3 bases, with 13 bases between. DNA of the CDR3: TGTGCCAGCAGCCGCACCCGGACAGAAGAGACCCAGTACTTC. Translating it yields CASSRTRTEETQYF.

V and J are TRBV7-2 and TRBJ2-1; D gene ambiguous. CDR3 length equals 12 residues. Trimming removed 3 bases at V and 10 bases at J, with 10 bases between. In germline, CDR1 is SGHTA, CDR2 FQGNSA. The CDR3 spells CTSSFYGNEQFF. The CDR3 DNA reads TGTACCAGCAGCTTCTATGGCAACGAGCAGTTCTTC.

V is TRBV3-1 and J is TRBJ2-2; D not resolved. Between the trimmed V and J ends, which lost 5 bases and 5 bases, there was a span of 12 bases. This CDR3 is built from 14 residues. Germline CDR1 reads LGHDT; CDR2 reads YNNKEL (reference sequence). This CDR3 reads CASSSPLRTGELFF. DNA of the CDR3: TGTGCCAGCAGCAGTCCCCTGAGAACCGGGGAGCTGTTTTTT.

In its sample, this clonotype was seen a few times. The V and J genes are TRBV3-1 and TRBJ2-7; maybe TRBD1 (8 bases). Between the trimmed V and J ends, which lost 4 bases and 0 bases, there was a span of 16 bases. Germline V CDR1 and CDR2: LGHDT, YNNKEL (reference sequence). This CDR3 region has 16 residues. The CDR3 protein is CASSPRGDRRSYEQYF. CDR3 sequence (DNA): TGTGCCAGCAGCCCCCGGGGGGACAGGCGCTCCTACGAGCAGTACTTC.

This clonotype has more than one count but fewer than ten. The rearrangement joins TRBV5-1 to TRBJ2-5; 7 nucleotides match TRBD1. CDR1 is SGHRS and CDR2 is YFSETQ in the germline V gene. The trim removed 5 bases at V and 5 bases at J, leaving 15 bases unmatched. The CDR3 sequence is 16 residues long. CDR3 sequence (DNA): TGCGCCAGCAGTTTTCGACAGGGATCAGGTTTGGAGACCCAGTACTTC. Translated: CASSFRQGSGLETQYF.

This clonotype was observed at least ten times. The J gene is TRBJ1-4, the V gene TRBV27, with no clear D. The germline V and J ends were trimmed by 0 bases and 8 bases, with 4 bases remaining between them. In germline, CDR1 is MNHEY, CDR2 SMNVEV (reference sequence). The CDR3 has 12 residues. The CDR3 nucleotides read TGTGCCAGCAGTTTATCTGGGGAAAAACTGTTTTTT. This gives the protein CASSLSGEKLFF. Complete variable domain (other parts from reference TRBV27 and TRBJ1-4): EAQVTQNPRYLITVTGKKLTVTCSQNMNHEYMSWYRQDPGLGLRQIYYSMNVEVTDKGDVPEGYKVSRKEKRNFPLILESPSPNQTSLYFCASSLSGEKLFFGSGTQLSVL.

With respect to this clonotype: A clone one base away is much larger, so this may be a read error. The genes are TRBV6-5 and TRBJ1-1; no clear D gene. Trimming took off 8 bases at V and 7 bases at J, with 14 bases between the two ends. Germline assignment: CDR1 MNHEY and CDR2 SVGAGI. The CDR3 is 12 amino acids. CDR3 region: CASGSSVLEAFF. In nucleotides, the CDR3 is TGTGCCAGCGGCTCATCTGTCCTTGAAGCTTTCTTT.

This chain uses TRBV9 with TRBJ2-1, with D perhaps matching TRBD1 (5 bases). Trimming cost V 2 bases and J 5 bases, with 8 bases left between them. The CDR3 has 13 residues. CDR1 SGDLS and CDR2 YYNGEE come from the germline V gene. The CDR3 region is CASSVLQDNEQFF. Here the CDR3 DNA reads TGTGCCAGCAGCGTGTTACAGGACAATGAGCAGTTCTTC.